A single sample gave rise to the 9 T cell receptor beta chains below, sequenced in a study of T cells after yellow fever vaccination. MiXCR, run by TCRdb on the 5' RACE reads, gives a single entry per CDR3 protein. The table lists about 220,000 distinct CDR3 sequences, 3% to 3.5% of them singletons. This material consisted of CD4+ T cells sorted from PBMCs, taken 10 days after the yellow fever booster vaccination. These receptors originate from a man aged 18 to 35 who received the YFV17D yellow fever vaccine.

This sequence joins TRBV20-1 and TRBJ2-1; 8 positions match TRBD2. The CDR3 is 15 amino acids. J was trimmed by 2 bases and V by 2 bases; bases with no gene match: 5. CDR1 is DFQATT, CDR2 SNEGSKA, per germline (reference sequence). CDR3 amino acids: CSARQAGDPYNEQFF. CDR3 in DNA: TGCAGTGCTAGACAAGCGGGGGATCCCTACAATGAGCAGTTCTTC.

This clonotype was detected a few times. The chain employs TRBV12-3 or TRBV12-4 and TRBJ1-2, with TRBD1 identical over 7 bases. The CDR3 sequence is 16 residues long. Trimming removed 6 bases from V and 2 bases from J; junction bases left unmatched: 12. The CDR3 here is CASSRTTGRGNYGYTF. The CDR3 DNA is TGTGCCAGCAGCCGAACGACAGGGAGAGGCAACTATGGCTACACCTTC.

This clonotype occurred many times. This sequence joins TRBV5-1 and TRBJ2-3, with 13 nucleotides matching TRBD2. CDR1 is SGHRS, CDR2 YFSETQ, per germline. The V segment lost 4 bases and the J segment 5 bases; nucleotides outside the gene matches: 4. The CDR3 has 15 amino acids. The CDR3 sequence is CASSLGLAGVDTQYF. CDR3 sequence (DNA): TGCGCCAGCAGCCTAGGACTAGCGGGGGTAGATACGCAGTATTTT.

This clonotype was recorded many times. The genes are TRBV20-1 and TRBJ1-1; D is perhaps TRBD1 (5 bases). This CDR3 is built from 15 residues. CDR1 and CDR2 from the germline V gene are DFQATT and SNEGSKA (reference sequence). Trimming pared 3 bases from V and 3 bases from J, leaving 17 bases between. CDR3 loop: CSARRAGFEDTEAFF. CDR3 sequence (DNA): TGCAGTGCTAGGAGGGCAGGGTTTGAGGACACTGAAGCTTTCTTT.

This clonotype appeared many times. The gene calls are TRBV5-1 and TRBJ2-6, with D maybe TRBD1 (5 bases). V lost 2 bases to trimming and J lost 2 bases, with 8 bases between them. Germline CDR1 SGHRS, CDR2 YFSETQ. There are 15 residues in the CDR3. The CDR3 DNA follows: TGCGCCAGCAGCTTTCAGGGCGCTGGGGCCAACGTCCTGACTTTC. The encoded protein is CASSFQGAGANVLTF.

This clonotype was counted many times. The CDR3 loop reads CAGNTGGGNTIYF. The CDR3 nucleotides are TGTGCCGGCAACACCGGGGGCGGAAACACCATATATTTT. The genes are TRBV30 and TRBJ1-3, with a weak D call TRBD1 (6 bases). Germline V CDR1 and CDR2: GTSNPN, SVGIG (reference sequence). The CDR3 consists of 13 residues. V lost 8 bases and J 4 bases, leaving 15 bases between the germline ends.

This clonotype was recorded many times. This chain uses TRBV20-1 with TRBJ2-1; possibly TRBD2 for D (6 bases). Germline loops: CDR1 DFQATT, CDR2 SNEGSKA (reference sequence). V lost 0 bases and J 9 bases, leaving 15 bases between the germline ends. The CDR3 covers 14 residues. CDR3 loop: CSARDRTSPAEQFF. CDR3 DNA: TGCAGTGCTAGAGATCGAACTAGCCCTGCTGAGCAGTTCTTC.

The chain is built from TRBV24-1 and TRBJ2-2; TRBD1 matches at 10 bases. J lost 3 bases, V lost 3 bases, and 6 bases had no gene match. There are 17 residues in the CDR3. Germline V CDR1 and CDR2: KGHDR, SFDVKD. The CDR3 loop is CATSDPPGTGDTGELFF. In nucleotides, the CDR3 is TGTGCCACCAGTGATCCCCCGGGGACAGGGGACACCGGGGAGCTGTTTTTT.

The V call is TRBV5-1, the J call TRBJ2-3, with a weak D call TRBD1 (6 bases). Germline V gene sequence: CDR1 SGHRS, CDR2 YFSETQ. CDR3 size: 15 residues. V shed 3 bases and J shed 2 bases, with 13 bases lying between them. In nucleotides, the CDR3 is TGCGCCAGCAGCTCCGCAGGGGTCCTCACAGATACGCAGTATTTT. Translating it yields CASSSAGVLTDTQYF. Based on the CDR3 plus reference TRBV5-1 and TRBJ2-3, the full variable domain is KAGVTQTPRYLIKTRGQQVTLSCSPISGHRSVSWYQQTPGQGLQFLFEYFSETQRNKGNFPGRFSGRQFSNSRSEMNVSTLELGDSALYLCASSSAGVLTDTQYFGPGTRLTVL.